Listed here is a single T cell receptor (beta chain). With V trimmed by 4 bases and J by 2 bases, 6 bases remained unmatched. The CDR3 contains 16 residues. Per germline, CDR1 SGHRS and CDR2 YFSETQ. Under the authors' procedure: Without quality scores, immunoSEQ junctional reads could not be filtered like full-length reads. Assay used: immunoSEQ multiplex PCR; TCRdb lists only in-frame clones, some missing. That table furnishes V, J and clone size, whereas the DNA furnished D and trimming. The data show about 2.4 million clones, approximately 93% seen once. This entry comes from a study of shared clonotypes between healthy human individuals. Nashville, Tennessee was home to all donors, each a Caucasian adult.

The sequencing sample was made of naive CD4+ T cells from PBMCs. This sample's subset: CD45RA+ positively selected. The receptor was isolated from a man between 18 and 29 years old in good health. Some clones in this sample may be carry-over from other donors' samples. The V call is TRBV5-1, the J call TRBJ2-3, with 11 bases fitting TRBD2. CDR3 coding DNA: TGCGCCAGCAGCCATCCGGGACTAGCGGACACAGATACGCAGTATTTT. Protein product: CASSHPGLADTDTQYF.